Detailed here is one T cell receptor beta chain. The CDR3 covers 15 residues. Trimming removed 0 bases from V and 5 bases from J; junction bases left unmatched: 5. Germline V gene data show CDR1 as SGDLS and CDR2 as YYNGEE. This entry is derived from a study of blood T cell repertoires in COVID-19. Using immunoSEQ multiplex PCR, the repertoire was profiled, and TCRdb retains in-frame clones only, with some absent. This sample carries under 200,000 clones, approximately 87% of them seen once, and the ten largest clones take roughly 2.5%. This TCR came from a man aged 40-49 years with active or convalescent COVID-19. The sample consisted of peripheral blood. V gene TRBV9 combines with J gene TRBJ1-1; TRBD1 matches 9 bases. Here the CDR3 reads CASSVVGQGLTEAFF. The CDR3 nucleotides are TGTGCCAGCAGCGTAGTGGGACAGGGTTTAACTGAAGCTTTCTTT.